A selection of T cell receptor beta chains follows, all from one sample in a study of T cell responses to AZD1222 COVID-19 vaccine. Only in-frame clones appear in the TCRdb table, and some are missing; sequencing was by immunoSEQ multiplex PCR. The table records approximately 140,000 clones, about 92% of them present only once. This material consisted of peripheral blood, taken 28 days after the second AZD1222 dose. The source of these receptors is an adult who received the AZD1222 COVID-19 vaccine. Each CDR3 is given without its conserved first and last residue. A D gene is named only where the DNA matches it firmly.

v_call,d_call,j_call,cdr3_aa
TRBV24-1,TRBD1,TRBJ2-1,ATSDATGSYNEQF
TRBV12-5,-,TRBJ2-7,ASGLLGWGYEQY
TRBV13,-,TRBJ1-2,ASSSFVYGYT
TRBV6-5,-,TRBJ2-1,ASRVPGVYEQF
TRBV7-3,-,TRBJ2-3,ASSYIKRGKTSTDTQY
TRBV19,TRBD1,TRBJ1-2,ASSTGQGFYGYT
TRBV24-1,TRBD1,TRBJ1-5,ATSDPTGDNQPQH
TRBV11-3,-,TRBJ1-2,ASSPRQENYGYT
TRBV3-1/TRBV3-2,TRBD2,TRBJ2-1,ASSPTSDSYNEQF
TRBV15,TRBD1,TRBJ1-1,ATSRDRDRFTEAF
TRBV28,-,TRBJ2-1,ASSLIGYNEQF
TRBV5-1,-,TRBJ2-5,ASSLEPPGGETQY
TRBV7-2,-,TRBJ2-7,ASSYSGASYGQY
TRBV12-5,TRBD1,TRBJ2-6,ASGSLTGAPSSGANVLT
TRBV3-1/TRBV3-2,TRBD1,TRBJ2-1,ASSQRTGRVQF
TRBV6-5,TRBD1,TRBJ2-5,ASTRQGAKTQY
TRBV3-1/TRBV3-2,-,TRBJ1-6,ASSPPRQGRGSPLH
TRBV13,-,TRBJ2-7,ASSWASSYEQY
TRBV2,TRBD1,TRBJ2-2,ATMTGGANTGELF
TRBV6-5,TRBD2,TRBJ2-7,ASSPWRETYEQY
TRBV5-1,-,TRBJ2-7,ASSLWTDSYEQY
TRBV11-3,TRBD2,TRBJ2-1,ASSPPGLAANEQF
TRBV14,TRBD1,TRBJ1-4,ASSQESGQINEKLF
TRBV7-9,-,TRBJ2-3,ASSLESDTQY
TRBV12-5,-,TRBJ2-1,ASGRQTRSYNEQF
TRBV24-1,TRBD1,TRBJ1-5,ATSPGQVNQPQH
TRBV5-1,-,TRBJ2-3,ASSLDSFSTDTQY
TRBV3-1/TRBV3-2,-,TRBJ2-6,ASSQDISGANVLT
TRBV9,-,TRBJ2-3,ASSRRGPDTQY
TRBV9,-,TRBJ2-1,ASSVVGSSYNEQF
TRBV25-1,-,TRBJ2-1,ASRWGTSPYNEQF
TRBV27,TRBD1,TRBJ1-2,ASSSAGGHWYRYT
TRBV6-1,TRBD1,TRBJ1-5,ASSAPSTGFNQPQH
TRBV2,-,TRBJ1-5,ASSEGRLSNQPQH
TRBV11-3,TRBD2,TRBJ2-1,ASSLDAGAYNEQF
TRBV19,-,TRBJ1-1,ASIGAEGGRQRPEAF
TRBV3-1/TRBV3-2,-,TRBJ1-1,ASSHQGVAWATEAF
TRBV29-1,TRBD1,TRBJ2-7,SVQQGATDSYEQY
TRBV2,TRBD1,TRBJ2-7,ASRIEQGVGEQY
TRBV7-3,TRBD2,TRBJ2-3,ASRPPGLETDTQY
TRBV4-2,-,TRBJ1-5,ASSQSVYSNQPQH
TRBV5-6,-,TRBJ2-1,ASSLVALYNEQF
TRBV19,-,TRBJ2-1,ASSIGSVDEQF